Listed here are 22 T cell receptor beta chains from one sample, sequenced in a study of T cell responses to AZD1222 COVID-19 vaccine. Using immunoSEQ multiplex PCR, the repertoire was profiled, and TCRdb retains in-frame clones only, with some absent. The sample yields around 99,000 clones, more than 85% seen once. Material: peripheral blood, obtained 28 days after the second AZD1222 dose. The source is an adult who received the AZD1222 COVID-19 vaccine.

Notes on this clone: One junction end does not reproduce the germline sequence, and a read error may be involved. The chain links TRBV19 to TRBJ2-2, with a weak D call TRBD2 (6 bases). Looked up from germline, CDR1 is LNHDA and CDR2 is SQIVND (reference sequence). This CDR3 region has 12 residues. The chain's CDR3 is CGGRSNTGELFF. Written as DNA, the CDR3 is TGCGGAGGGCGATCGAACACCGGGGAGCTGTTTTTT.

The chain has TRBV7-9 and TRBJ1-2, with D uncertain. The length of the CDR3 is 13 residues. Germline values: CDR1 SEHNR, CDR2 FQNEAQ (reference sequence). Trimming removed 1 base at V and 0 bases at J, with 3 bases between. In DNA form, the CDR3 reads TGTGCCAGCAGCTTAGATGCTAACTATGGCTACACCTTC. This sequence encodes CASSLDANYGYTF.

This sequence joins TRBV7-2 and TRBJ2-7, with 11 bases identical to TRBD2. V was pared by 1 base and J by 3 bases, with 8 bases of the junction left unmatched. Germline CDR1 reads SGHTA; CDR2 reads FQGNSA. CDR3 length equals 17 residues. The chain's CDR3 is CASSLEGRGLADYEQYF. CDR3 DNA sequence: TGTGCCAGCAGCTTAGAAGGGCGGGGACTAGCGGACTACGAGCAGTACTTC.

The chain uses TRBV7-8 and TRBJ2-7, with unresolved D. Trimming removed 1 base from V and 3 bases from J, with 7 bases in between. The V gene's germline CDR1 is SGHVS and CDR2 FQNEAQ. The CDR3 covers 13 residues. The CDR3 reads CASSLDTLYEQYF. The CDR3 DNA is TGTGCCAGCAGCTTAGATACTCTCTACGAGCAGTACTTC. Combining the CDR3 with reference TRBV7-8 and TRBJ2-7 gives the whole variable domain GAGVSQSPRYKVAKRGQDVALRCDPISGHVSLFWYQQALGQGPEFLTYFQNEAQLDKSGLPSDRFFAERPEGSVSTLKIQRTQQEDSAVYLCASSLDTLYEQYFGPGTRLTVT.

V and J are TRBV5-1 and TRBJ1-1; D might be TRBD1 (6 bases). The CDR3 runs to 13 residues. Trimming cost V 4 bases and J 7 bases, with 14 bases left between them. The germline V gene encodes CDR1 SGHRS and CDR2 YFSETQ. CDR3 amino acids: CASSPEGEIEAFF. CDR3 bases: TGCGCCAGCAGCCCTGAGGGGGAAATTGAAGCTTTCTTT.

This rearrangement joins TRBV7-8 to TRBJ1-1, with D tentatively TRBD1 (6 bases). The CDR3 has 16 amino acids. V shed 0 bases and J shed 6 bases, with 17 bases lying between them. Germline CDR1 is SGHVS and CDR2 is FQNEAQ. In DNA form, the CDR3 reads TGTGCCAGCAGCTTAGCGTTCCGGGGGCCGCGAGCTGAAGCTTTCTTT. This codes for CASSLAFRGPRAEAFF.

The chain recombines TRBV28 with TRBJ1-4; the match to TRBD1 covers 8 bases. This CDR3 has 15 residues. V dropped 6 bases and J dropped 2; count of bases not matched to a gene: 5. Germline V gene lookup returns CDR1 MDHEN and CDR2 SYDVKM. The CDR3 bases are TGTGCCAGCAGCCCAGGGGGCTCCACTAATGAAAAACTGTTTTTT. Its translation: CASSPGGSTNEKLFF.

V usage is TRBV27 and J usage is TRBJ1-1; D is possibly TRBD1 (5 bases). The CDR3 has 15 residues. Germline loops: CDR1 MNHEY, CDR2 SMNVEV (reference sequence). V lost 8 bases to trimming and J lost 1 base, with 17 bases between them. The DNA of the CDR3 is TGTGCCAGCCGCCGGGACCTCGTGACGAACACTGAAGCTTTCTTT. This encodes CASRRDLVTNTEAFF.

This chain links TRBV2 with TRBJ2-7; maybe TRBD1 (5 bases). Germline CDR1 reads SNHLY; CDR2 reads FYNNEI. This CDR3 is 15 amino acids long. V was trimmed by 1 base and J by 2 bases, leaving 12 bases between them. Here the CDR3 reads CASSEGGGGTYEQYF. DNA for the CDR3: TGTGCCAGCAGTGAAGGGGGCGGTGGGACCTACGAGCAGTACTTC.

The chain carries TRBV5-6 and TRBJ2-3, with TRBD1 identical over 8 bases. After removal of 5 bases from V and 0 bases from J, the junction contained 5 bases not matched to a gene. The CDR3 is 15 residues long. Germline CDR1 SGHDT, CDR2 YYEEEE. The CDR3 sequence: CASRLTGDSTDTQYF. The CDR3 coding sequence is TGTGCCAGCAGGTTGACAGGGGATAGCACAGATACGCAGTATTTT.

The chain uses TRBV19 and TRBJ2-3; either TRBD1 or TRBD2 may fit D (5 bases each). CDR3 length: 13 residues. V lost 6 bases to trimming and J lost 0 bases, with 7 bases between them. In germline, CDR1 is LNHDA, CDR2 SQIVND (reference sequence). DNA for the CDR3: TGTGCCAGTAGCGGGGCTAGCACAGATACGCAGTATTTT. The encoded protein is CASSGASTDTQYF. Full variable domain (rest looked up from reference TRBV19 and TRBJ2-3): DGGITQSPKYLFRKEGQNVTLSCEQNLNHDAMYWYRQDPGQGLRLIYYSQIVNDFQKGDIAEGYSVSREKKESFPLTVTSAQKNPTAFYLCASSGASTDTQYFGPGTRLTVL.

The chain links TRBV28 to TRBJ2-3; tentative D call: TRBD2 (6 bases). Germline V gene data show CDR1 as MDHEN and CDR2 as SYDVKM. Trimming removed 2 bases from V and 2 bases from J, with 17 bases in between. This CDR3 has 17 amino acids. CDR3 sequence (DNA): TGTGCCAGCAGTTTACCGGGACTCCCCACCGCCACAGATACGCAGTATTTT. Encoded protein: CASSLPGLPTATDTQYF.

V and J are TRBV19 and TRBJ2-1; D gene unclear. CDR1 is LNHDA, CDR2 SQIVND, per germline (reference sequence). This CDR3 contains 13 residues. V was trimmed by 6 bases and J by 8 bases, leaving 14 bases between them. This CDR3 is CASSPRPVDEQFF. CDR3 coding DNA: TGTGCCAGTAGCCCCCGTCCGGTGGATGAGCAGTTCTTC.

The chain joins TRBV30 to TRBJ1-1; D not resolved. The CDR3 is 16 residues long. Germline V gene lookup returns CDR1 GTSNPN and CDR2 SVGIG (reference sequence). V was pared by 0 bases and J by 2 bases, with 16 bases between. CDR3 sequence: CAWSVERRPKNTEAFF. The DNA for the CDR3 is TGTGCCTGGAGTGTGGAGCGTCGTCCAAAAAACACTGAAGCTTTCTTT.

CDR3 nucleotide sequence: TGTGCCAGCAGCTCAGGGGAAGCGGCCGAGCAGTACTTC. It codes for CASSSGEAAEQYF. This chain uses TRBV5-6 with TRBJ2-7; TRBD1 is a possible D gene (6 bases). CDR1 and CDR2 from the germline V gene are SGHDT and YYEEEE. V lost 3 bases, J lost 6 bases, and 13 bases lay in between. CDR3 length: 13 amino acids.

V usage is TRBV9 and J usage is TRBJ1-1; D is possibly TRBD1 (6 bases). The V end was cut by 4 bases, the J end by 6 bases, with 13 bases between. CDR1 and CDR2 from the germline V gene are SGDLS and YYNGEE. CDR3 size: 13 residues. CDR3 coding DNA: TGTGCCAGCAGCCTATCGGACAGCCCTGAAGCTTTCTTT. Translated: CASSLSDSPEAFF.

The genes are TRBV28 and TRBJ2-7; D may be TRBD2 (5 bases). The V and J ends lost 4 bases and 5 bases respectively, with 15 bases between them. The CDR3 spans 14 residues. Looked up from germline, CDR1 is MDHEN and CDR2 is SYDVKM. For the CDR3, the DNA is TGTGCCAGCAGTTCCACTAGGAGTAACCACGAGCAGTACTTC. It yields the protein CASSSTRSNHEQYF. The full variable domain, rest sourced from reference TRBV28 and TRBJ2-7, is DVKVTQSSRYLVKRTGEKVFLECVQDMDHENMFWYRQDPGLGLRLIYFSYDVKMKEKGDIPEGYSVSREKKERFSLILESASTNQTSMYLCASSSTRSNHEQYFGPGTRLTVT.

The rearrangement joins TRBV3-1 (or the pseudogene TRBV3-2) to TRBJ1-2; D perhaps matches TRBD1 (6 bases). Per the germline V gene, CDR1 is LGHDT and CDR2 is YNNKEL (reference sequence). The length of the CDR3 is 12 residues. Trimming shortened V by 5 bases and J by 8 bases, and 12 bases separated the two germline ends. For the CDR3, the DNA is TGTGCCAGCAGCAACAGGGAGGTGGGCTACACCTTC. Translation gives CASSNREVGYTF.

The chain uses TRBV27 and TRBJ2-7; the D is unclear. The germline CDR1 and CDR2 sequences are MNHEY and SMNVEV (reference sequence). The CDR3 has 12 residues. V gave up 2 bases and J gave up 3 bases, with 5 bases separating them. DNA for the CDR3: TGTGCCAGCAGTTTAATCGGCTACGAGCAGTACTTC. As protein: CASSLIGYEQYF.

The chain employs TRBV4-1 and TRBJ1-2; maybe TRBD1 (5 bases). Between the trimmed V and J ends, which lost 4 bases and 7 bases, there was a span of 19 bases. The CDR3 extends over 15 amino acids. Germline V CDR1 and CDR2: MGHRA, YSYEKL. The CDR3 region is CASSLLGQGTSGYTF. The CDR3 DNA sequence: TGCGCCAGCAGCCTATTGGGGCAGGGAACGAGTGGCTACACCTTC.

This chain links TRBV28 with TRBJ1-1; D is undetermined. The length of the CDR3 is 15 residues. Germline V CDR1 and CDR2: MDHEN, SYDVKM. The V and J ends lost 6 bases and 2 bases respectively, with 16 bases between them. The CDR3 loop is CASSPLSGGNTEAFF. The CDR3 DNA follows: TGTGCCAGCAGCCCTTTGTCGGGCGGTAACACTGAAGCTTTCTTT.

CDR3 nucleotide sequence: TGTGCCAGCAGCTTAGCCGCGGGGGGAGCCAAAAACATTCAGTACTTC. Its protein product is CASSLAAGGAKNIQYF. The chain has TRBV7-2 and TRBJ2-4, with 8 bases identical to TRBD2. The CDR3 has 16 residues. The V and J ends lost 0 bases and 0 bases, in that order; junction bases with no gene match: 1. Germline V CDR1 and CDR2: SGHTA, FQGNSA.